This T cell receptor (beta chain) was found in a study of blood T cell repertoires in COVID-19 (dated by TCRdb to the early 2020s). Looking at the study overall: Collaborator samples came from the United States, Italy and Spain and covered acute and convalescent phases of COVID-19. The prospective study material was composed of cDNA or gDNA derived from T cells, B-cell-depleted T cells, or PBMCs. Deeply sampled blood TCRbeta repertoires from subjects exposed to, actively infected with, or recovered from COVID-19 were included in the dataset. The repertoires were released in a freely available public database intended as a resource for research on the immune response to SARS-CoV-2. Samples came from the ongoing ImmuneRACE study (first 160 participants) plus 1,254 subjects from 6 global collaborators. The sample metadata nearly always contained a de-identified subject ID, COVID-19 status, age in years and sex. Where HLA class I and class II types were available, the types were taken from metadata supplied by the sample provider, not from assay-based typing. Study-level results and caveats: How much clinical and demographic metadata was included differed by source and by participant, and the metadata was provided uncurated.

With regard to this clone: Its cognate antigen has yet to be identified. No much larger clonotype is one base removed from it; base qualities were not supplied.

Reading from cysteine to phenylalanine, the CDR3 counts 13 amino acids. Only the CDR3 part of the read is kept: 39 bases, read in frame from the first base. From a lookup of the germline V gene (reference sequence), CDR1 and CDR2 are SEHNR and FQNEAQ. The junction shows trimming of 5 bases on V and 1 base on J, plus 8 bases between the germline ends. The collaborating institutions used their own protocols to collect whole blood in K2EDTA tubes. For TCRbeta analysis, collaborators shipped samples as frozen whole blood, isolated PBMCs, or DNA extracted from either of those sample types. TCRbeta CDR3 regions were amplified from genomic DNA by means of the immunoSEQ Assay, a bias-controlled multiplex PCR. Per the source publication's procedure: Within the assay, amplification of reference gene primers was used to estimate how many nucleated cells each sample contained. To quantify the absolute abundance of each unique TCRbeta CDR3 rearrangement, sequence reads were collapsed and filtered. Productive Simpson clonality was computed per sample as the square root of Simpson's diversity index over productive rearrangements. TCRdb took over this immuneACCESS table, retaining in-frame rearrangements with V and J assigned. Such tables are incomplete; in checked studies, under half of the missing clones stem from an unresolved V gene, and the remainder is unexplained. V, J and clone size are taken as reported in that table, and D and trimming were inferred from the DNA itself. The sample profile shows about 74,000 clones; about 88% of them were found once. About 8.9% of the sample is held by the ten biggest clonotypes.

The sequenced sample consisted of peripheral blood. The sequence joins TRBV7-9 to TRBJ2-5; the D gene lacks a confident call. This TCR came from a human donor in a cohort sampled during active COVID-19. The DNA sequence is as follows: TGTGCCAGCAGCCCCTGGGCCCAAGAGACCCAGTACTTC. This is translated as CASSPWAQETQYF.